The 10 T cell receptor beta chains listed next were all sequenced from one sample in a study of cytomegalovirus exposure and HLA in healthy donors. Assay: immunoSEQ multiplex PCR; the TCRdb copy retains only in-frame clones and omits some. The sample consists of approximately 160,000 clones, about 89% of them appearing once. Sequenced: PBMCs. Receptors originate from a woman between 18 and 29 years old in good health and CMV-seropositive.

The chain carries TRBV18 and TRBJ2-5; TRBD2 aligns across 9 bases. Trimming at V came to 0 bases and at J to 5 bases, leaving 4 bases not matched to a gene. Germline V gene lookup returns CDR1 KGHSH and CDR2 LQKENI. The CDR3 is 15 residues long. The chain's CDR3 is CASSPPLAGEETQYF. The DNA of the CDR3 is TGTGCCAGCTCACCACCACTAGCGGGTGAGGAGACCCAGTACTTC.

The chain is built from TRBV5-6 and TRBJ1-4, with 8 positions matching TRBD1. After removal of 0 bases from V and 2 bases from J, the junction contained 9 bases not matched to a gene. This CDR3 has 18 amino acids. CDR1 and CDR2 (germline): SGHDT, YYEEEE. CDR3 sequence reads: CASSLGTGGSATNEKLFF. For the CDR3, the DNA is TGTGCCAGCAGCTTGGGTACAGGGGGGTCGGCGACTAATGAAAAACTGTTTTTT.

The chain couples TRBV7-9 to TRBJ2-7, with D hard to call. CDR3 length: 14 amino acids. Germline CDR1 SEHNR, CDR2 FQNEAQ (reference sequence). Trimming removed 4 bases at V and 3 bases at J, with 13 bases between. The CDR3 DNA sequence: TGTGCCAGCAGCTCGCCCCCGGGTTACTACGAGCAGTACTTC. This codes for CASSSPPGYYEQYF.

In regard to this clone: The junction does not match germline at one end; this may be a read error. The gene calls are TRBV6-4 and TRBJ2-2; 9 bases map to TRBD1. The CDR3 spans 16 residues. Germline lookup yields CDR1 MRHNA and CDR2 SNTAGT. The CDR3 sequence is CATSDPGTGTTGELFF. The CDR3 DNA sequence: TGTGCCACCAGTGATCCCGGGACAGGGACCACCGGGGAGCTGTTTTTT.

The J gene is TRBJ1-2, the V gene TRBV5-1; D is perhaps TRBD1 (5 bases). Trimming left V 0 bases short and J 5 bases short, with 14 bases between. Germline V CDR1 and CDR2: SGHRS, YFSETQ. The CDR3 consists of 15 residues. The CDR3 DNA follows: TGCGCCAGCAGCTTGGCAACCTCAAGGGGATATGGCTACACCTTC. It yields the protein CASSLATSRGYGYTF.

The chain has TRBV6-5 and TRBJ1-1; D is unclear. Germline CDR1 reads MNHEY; CDR2 reads SVGAGI. The CDR3 runs 13 residues. Trimming took 0 bases from V and 5 from J, leaving 7 bases between them. The CDR3 here is CASSYSTLTEAFF. In DNA, the CDR3 is TGTGCCAGCAGTTACTCGACACTTACTGAAGCTTTCTTT.

Comments on this clone: The sample contains more than one DNA sequence encoding this CDR3. The rearrangement joins TRBV29-1 to TRBJ2-2; 8 nucleotides align to TRBD1. With V trimmed by 7 bases and J by 2 bases, 6 bases remained unmatched. Germline loops: CDR1 SQVTM, CDR2 ANQGSEA. This CDR3 comprises 14 residues. CDR3 coding DNA: TGCAGCGCAGCCGGGACAGGAAACACCGGGGAGCTGTTTTTT. It is translated as CSAAGTGNTGELFF.

The rearrangement joins TRBV7-9 to TRBJ1-4, with D uncertain. CDR3 length equals 16 residues. Germline assignment: CDR1 SEHNR and CDR2 FQNEAQ (reference sequence). The germline V and J ends were trimmed by 3 bases and 2 bases, with 13 bases remaining between them. CDR3 sequence reads: CASSFRASGTNEKLFF. In nucleotides, the CDR3 is TGTGCCAGCAGCTTCCGAGCCTCCGGGACTAATGAAAAACTGTTTTTT. Full variable domain (rest looked up from reference TRBV7-9 and TRBJ1-4): DTGVSQNPRHKITKRGQNVTFRCDPISEHNRLYWYRQTLGQGPEFLTYFQNEAQLEKSRLLSDRFSAERPKGSFSTLEIQRTEQGDSAMYLCASSFRASGTNEKLFFGSGTQLSVL.

Of note for this clone: Other nucleotide sequences from this sample produce the same CDR3. This rearrangement joins TRBV6-5 to TRBJ2-7; D unresolved. This CDR3 comprises 14 residues. V was trimmed by 0 bases and J by 0 bases, leaving 6 bases between them. CDR1 is MNHEY, CDR2 SVGAGI, per germline. CDR3 amino acids: CASSYSSSSYEQYF. The CDR3, as DNA: TGTGCCAGCAGTTACTCGAGTAGCTCCTACGAGCAGTACTTC.

By its share, this clone is medium-sized. The chain couples TRBV6-4 to TRBJ2-1, with D possibly being TRBD1 (6 bases). The length of the CDR3 is 15 residues. Germline V lookup: CDR1 MRHNA, CDR2 SNTAGT. Trimming left V 0 bases short and J 7 bases short, with 13 bases between. The CDR3 DNA reads TGTGCCAGCAGTGACTCTACAGGGATGGTTAATGAGCAGTTCTTC. Protein product: CASSDSTGMVNEQFF.